These T cell receptor beta chains were read from a single sample in a study of blood T cell repertoires in COVID-19. Produced via immunoSEQ multiplex PCR; TCRdb's table is partial and in-frame only. The sample holds around 280,000 clones; more than 70% are singletons and the top ten take roughly 10%. Specimen: peripheral blood. The receptors stem from a woman in her 30s with COVID-19, enrolled during active disease. Each CDR3 is given with its conserved first and last residue. A D gene is named only where the DNA matches it firmly. The size of a clone is reported for some rows only, either as once, few or many, or as a class for expanded clones.

abundance: -
d_gene: TRBD1
j_gene: TRBJ2-7
v_gene: TRBV4-1
CDR3nt: TGCGCCAGCAGCCAACCGGGACAGGGGATCTACGAGCAGTACTTC
CDR3aa: CASSQPGQGIYEQYF

abundance: -
d_gene: TRBD2
j_gene: TRBJ2-1
v_gene: TRBV3-1/TRBV3-2
CDR3nt: TGTGCCAGCAGCCAAGATGGGCTAGCGGGAGGTACGTCCTACAATGAGCAGTTCTTC
CDR3aa: CASSQDGLAGGTSYNEQFF

abundance: -
d_gene: TRBD2
j_gene: TRBJ2-1
v_gene: TRBV7-2
CDR3nt: TGTGCCAGCAGCCACGATAGGGGGACTAGCGGGGGCTACAATGAGCAGTTCTTC
CDR3aa: CASSHDRGTSGGYNEQFF

abundance: -
d_gene: TRBD1
j_gene: TRBJ2-3
v_gene: TRBV4-1
CDR3nt: TGCGCCAGCAGCCAAGAGAGGGGGCGGTCAGATACGCAGTATTTT
CDR3aa: CASSQERGRSDTQYF

abundance: -
d_gene: TRBD2
j_gene: TRBJ2-1
v_gene: TRBV28
CDR3nt: TGTGCCAGCAGTTATAGCGGGAGGGCCAATGAGCAGTTCTTC
CDR3aa: CASSYSGRANEQFF

abundance: -
d_gene: -
j_gene: TRBJ2-7
v_gene: TRBV19
CDR3nt: TGTGCCAGTAGTGCCAACAGGGATCGCGAGCAGTACTTC
CDR3aa: CASSANRDREQYF

abundance: once
d_gene: TRBD2
j_gene: TRBJ2-1
v_gene: TRBV9
CDR3nt: TGTGCCAGCAGCGGAATAAGCGGGAACGCGAATGAGCAGTTCTTC
CDR3aa: CASSGISGNANEQFF

abundance: -
d_gene: -
j_gene: TRBJ2-7
v_gene: TRBV6-5
CDR3nt: TGTGCCAGCATGAGACAGGTTAACTACGAGCAGTACTTC
CDR3aa: CASMRQVNYEQYF

abundance: -
d_gene: -
j_gene: TRBJ1-1
v_gene: TRBV5-1
CDR3nt: TGCGCCAGCAGCTTGGGAGGGGGTTCGTACACTGAAGCTTTCTTT
CDR3aa: CASSLGGGSYTEAFF

abundance: -
d_gene: -
j_gene: TRBJ1-5
v_gene: TRBV7-2
CDR3nt: TGTGCCAGCAGCTCCGGGACATATAACAATCAGCCCCAGCATTTT
CDR3aa: CASSSGTYNNQPQHF

abundance: -
d_gene: TRBD2
j_gene: TRBJ2-2
v_gene: TRBV19
CDR3nt: TGTGCCAGTAGTATAGTACGCAGCGGGAGGTGGGGGTACACCGGGGAGCTGTTTTTT
CDR3aa: CASSIVRSGRWGYTGELFF

abundance: -
d_gene: TRBD2
j_gene: TRBJ2-7
v_gene: TRBV29-1
CDR3nt: TGCAGCGTTGAACCCCTAGCAGGGCGGGAGTCCTACGAGCAGTACTTC
CDR3aa: CSVEPLAGRESYEQYF

abundance: -
d_gene: TRBD2
j_gene: TRBJ2-7
v_gene: TRBV6-6
CDR3nt: TGTGCCAGCGGGAGGGGACCCTACGAGCAGTACTTC
CDR3aa: CASGRGPYEQYF

abundance: -
d_gene: -
j_gene: TRBJ2-3
v_gene: TRBV3-1/TRBV3-2
CDR3nt: TGTGCCAGCAGCCCCGGAGGGCCCTCGGATACGCAGTATTTT
CDR3aa: CASSPGGPSDTQYF

abundance: -
d_gene: TRBD2
j_gene: TRBJ2-1
v_gene: TRBV4-3
CDR3nt: TGCGCCAGCAGCCAAGATTTGCTAGCGGGCGCAAATGAGCAGTTCTTC
CDR3aa: CASSQDLLAGANEQFF

abundance: -
d_gene: -
j_gene: TRBJ1-5
v_gene: TRBV27
CDR3nt: TGTGCCAGCAGTTCGGTGAGTGGTAGGCGGCTTTGGCCCCAGCATTTT
CDR3aa: CASSSVSGRRLWPQHF